This T cell receptor (beta chain) derives from a study of T cell responses to AZD1222 COVID-19 vaccine. With 3 bases removed from V and 4 bases from J, the gap between germline ends came to 18 bases. Germline CDR1 MDHEN, CDR2 SYDVKM. This CDR3 is built from 16 residues. Profiled with immunoSEQ multiplex PCR; TCRdb holds only in-frame clones, not every one. Counted here are roughly 160,000 clones, 75% to 95% occurring once; the ten biggest clones make up 1.5%. The sequenced sample was peripheral blood, obtained on day 0 of AZD1222 vaccination. The clonotype originates from an adult in good health. The rearrangement links TRBV28 to TRBJ1-2; possibly TRBD1 for D (5 bases). The CDR3 sequence is CASSFTVTNQGYGYTF. For the CDR3, the DNA is TGTGCCAGCAGTTTTACAGTAACTAATCAGGGCTATGGCTACACCTTC.